Below, 6 T cell receptor beta chains from the same sample are listed, as sequenced in a study of cytomegalovirus exposure and HLA in healthy donors. PCR was performed using 60 Vbeta and 13 Jbeta primers. Method: immunoSEQ multiplex PCR; TCRdb's copy keeps in-frame clones and lacks some. Among about 110,000 clones, about 86% were seen once, and the ten largest hold 2.2%. Sequencing used PBMCs. All receptors derive from a woman aged 25-40 years in good health and CMV-seronegative.

In nucleotides, the CDR3 is TGTGCCAGCAGCGAACTAGCGGGAGCGGTTAGGAATGAGCAGTTCTTC. Translated, it gives CASSELAGAVRNEQFF. The chain joins TRBV28 to TRBJ2-1; the match to TRBD2 covers 11 bases. CDR1 MDHEN and CDR2 SYDVKM come from the germline V gene. CDR3 length equals 16 residues. V lost 6 bases, J lost 7 bases, and 11 bases stayed unmatched.

The J gene is TRBJ1-1, the V gene TRBV18, with unresolved D. The CDR3 is made up of 14 amino acids. The germline CDR1 and CDR2 sequences are KGHSH and LQKENI. V gave up 2 bases and J gave up 8 bases, with 15 bases separating them. As DNA, the CDR3 is TGTGCCAGCTCACCAATTTTTGGTTCACAGGAAGCTTTCTTT. Its translation: CASSPIFGSQEAFF.

The rearrangement joins TRBV5-1 to TRBJ1-1, with D possibly TRBD1 on 6 matching bases. Trimming left V 0 bases short and J 1 base short, with 10 bases between. This CDR3 has 15 residues. CDR1 and CDR2 (germline): SGHRS, YFSETQ. The CDR3 region is CASSLDGGKNTEAFF. In DNA form, the CDR3 reads TGCGCCAGCAGCTTGGATGGGGGCAAGAACACTGAAGCTTTCTTT.

The CDR3 bases are TGTGCCAGCACTCGGGGGTCCGAATTTTCACCCCTCCACTTT. Protein sequence: CASTRGSEFSPLHF. J is TRBJ1-6 and V is TRBV2; D may be TRBD1 (5 bases). The germline V gene encodes CDR1 SNHLY and CDR2 FYNNEI. The CDR3 consists of 14 residues. V was cut by 7 bases and J by 9 bases, with 16 bases left in between.

Only one count was recorded for this clone. The V and J genes are TRBV19 and TRBJ1-1; D remains ambiguous. V was pared by 3 bases and J by 5 bases, with 10 bases between. This CDR3 has 13 residues. Germline loops: CDR1 LNHDA, CDR2 SQIVND (reference sequence). This CDR3 is CASSIGVGTEAFF. The CDR3 bases are TGTGCCAGTAGTATCGGGGTAGGAACTGAAGCTTTCTTT.

In this sample, this clone turned up once. The genes are TRBV29-1 and TRBJ2-1, with TRBD2 as a possible D gene (5 bases). Germline CDR1 reads SQVTM; CDR2 reads ANQGSEA. This CDR3 region has 11 residues. V lost 6 bases, J lost 6 bases, and 9 bases lay in between. The chain's CDR3 is CSVGILNEQFF. For the CDR3, the DNA is TGCAGCGTCGGGATTCTCAATGAGCAGTTCTTC.